This T cell receptor (beta chain) was sequenced during a study of blood T cell repertoires in COVID-19. Study as a whole: COVID-19 samples collected from the United States, Italy and Spain covered acute and convalescent phases. In each case, the material was cDNA or gDNA derived from T cells, B-cell-depleted T cells, or PBMCs.

Using immunoSEQ multiplex PCR, the repertoire was profiled, and TCRdb retains in-frame clones only, with some absent. The sample has over 75,000 clones, around 90% seen once. V shed 5 bases, J shed 10 bases, and the junction held 13 bases outside the gene matches. The CDR3 has 16 residues. Germline assignment: CDR1 SGHTA and CDR2 FQGTGA. Patients at the Seattle site were enrolled during active infection and followed longitudinally. Source material: peripheral blood. The V call is TRBV7-3, the J call TRBJ2-3; 12 nucleotides line up with TRBD1. This receptor was identified in a human donor with COVID-19, enrolled during active disease. The donor label of this sample is uncertain. Here the CDR3 reads CASSPSVGTGGAPQYF. The DNA of the CDR3 is TGTGCCAGCAGCCCCTCCGTTGGGACAGGGGGCGCCCCGCAGTATTTT.